The present TCR beta chain was sequenced within a study of T cells in women clearing cervical HPV infection. Study details: Cases were women with histologically confirmed HPV16-related CIN3 or worse, including a couple of invasive cancers. For cases, blood was sampled a median approximately 150 days after lesion detection, interquartile range roughly 80 to 200 days. Study findings and constraints: CIN3+ cases had significantly higher TCR richness than controls; evenness did not differ.

The CDR3 loop spans 16 amino acids. Trimming removed 1 base from V and 4 bases from J; junction bases left unmatched: 7. The germline CDR1 and CDR2 sequences are SGHTA and FQGTGA. Method: immunoSEQ multiplex PCR; TCRdb's copy keeps in-frame clones and lacks some. The sample includes about 23,000 clones. Points on this clone: The antigen remains unidentified. The read falls 3 residues short of the CDR3 end, and the missing part is taken from the germline J gene.

This TCR was sampled from a woman aged 18-69 years with a cervical HPV16 infection that either progressed to CIN3+ or cleared (not recorded which). Sample: blood buffy coat. V and J are TRBV7-3 and TRBJ2-1; 7 bases are shared with TRBD2. Here the CDR3 reads CASSLIGASGYNEQFF. The CDR3 DNA, read in part, is TGTGCCAGCAGCTTAATTGGTGCTAGCGGATACAATGAG.